Listed below are T cell receptor beta chains from one sample, sequenced in a study of T cells after posttransplantation cyclophosphamide. Assay used: immunoSEQ multiplex PCR; TCRdb lists only in-frame clones, some missing. The sample records more than 60,000 clones, approximately 92% being singletons. What was sequenced was PBMCs. These receptor sequences come from a woman aged 25 to 39 in good health and a related stem cell transplant donor. Both conserved end residues are trimmed from each CDR3. Some rows have no size entry. The others give once, few or many, or a class for an expanded clone.

CDR3aa,abundance,j_gene,v_gene
ASSLALNTEAF,-,TRBJ1-1,TRBV5-1
ASSLRNQETQY,-,TRBJ2-5,TRBV5-6
ASSAGVTGELF,-,TRBJ2-2,TRBV7-2
ASSQLGRKNTEAF,-,TRBJ1-1,TRBV14
ASSPNTGDTQY,-,TRBJ2-3,TRBV7-2
ASSYLGLEENEQF,-,TRBJ2-1,TRBV9
ASSLYRVRGNTEAF,-,TRBJ1-1,TRBV11-2
ASSYSRTGGAYGYT,-,TRBJ1-2,TRBV6-5
ASSYRDRDPYEQY,-,TRBJ2-7,TRBV6-5
ASSPGTVNTEAF,-,TRBJ1-1,TRBV18
ASSPTEYSGYT,once,TRBJ1-2,TRBV7-2
ASSPEGSGANVLT,-,TRBJ2-6,TRBV5-4
ASSTGYNEQF,-,TRBJ2-1,TRBV6-5
ASSLGQGGSDTQY,-,TRBJ2-3,TRBV5-1
AWRWGAGNTIY,-,TRBJ1-3,TRBV30
ASSPGLQETQY,-,TRBJ2-5,TRBV18
ASSPPGASTDTQY,-,TRBJ2-3,TRBV19
ASSQDQKGAYGYT,-,TRBJ1-2,TRBV4-1
ASSTQDRGYGYT,-,TRBJ1-2,TRBV19
ASSPDWGTEAF,-,TRBJ1-1,TRBV6-5
SVAVPNTEAF,few,TRBJ1-1,TRBV29-1
ASSYNRANYGYT,once,TRBJ1-2,TRBV5-4
ASSQAQRGDGNTIY,-,TRBJ1-3,TRBV4-1
ASRPPGGGPGELF,-,TRBJ2-2,TRBV11-2
ASSEAAGAYEQY,-,TRBJ2-7,TRBV2